The rows below give T cell receptor beta chains drawn from one sample of a study of T-cell reconstitution after alpha-beta-depleted transplantation in children. TCRdb re-analysed the PCR reads in MiXCR, keeping a single row per CDR3 protein. The sample lists 130,000 to 150,000 distinct CDR3 sequences, 7.5% to 9% occurring once. Sequencing was performed on PBMCs, mostly from graft donor cells, taken 180 days after TCRalphabeta/CD19-depleted stem cell transplant. These receptors were collected from a female patient aged 2-9 years who had a stem cell transplant for congenital amegakaryocytic thrombocytopenia, so the T cells may come from the graft donor. Each CDR3 is given with its conserved first and last residue. D genes are given only for firm matches. Size is omitted from some rows. Given values are once, few, many or a class for expanded clones.

j_call: TRBJ1-5
d_call: NA
v_call: TRBV4-3
clone_size: many
cdr3_aa: CASSQDGRQPQHF
cdr3_nt: TGCGCCAGCAGCCAAGATGGGCGACAGCCCCAGCATTTT

j_call: TRBJ2-7
d_call: TRBD1
v_call: TRBV7-8
clone_size: many
cdr3_aa: CASSQGGPRPRGQYF
cdr3_nt: TGTGCCAGCAGCCAAGGGGGCCCAAGACCCCGAGGGCAGTACTTC

j_call: TRBJ1-1
d_call: NA
v_call: TRBV11-3
clone_size: many
cdr3_aa: CASALGSMNTEAFF
cdr3_nt: TGTGCCAGCGCCCTTGGCTCCATGAACACTGAAGCTTTCTTT

j_call: TRBJ2-1
d_call: NA
v_call: TRBV14
clone_size: many
cdr3_aa: CASSRWTLNNEQFF
cdr3_nt: TGTGCCAGCAGCCGCTGGACGTTAAACAATGAGCAGTTCTTC

j_call: TRBJ2-7
d_call: NA
v_call: TRBV28
clone_size: NA
cdr3_aa: CASSFWSYEQYF
cdr3_nt: TGTGCCAGCAGTTTTTGGTCCTACGAGCAGTACTTC

j_call: TRBJ2-1
d_call: NA
v_call: TRBV20-1
clone_size: medium-sized
cdr3_aa: CSARGGVFPILYNEQFF
cdr3_nt: TGCAGTGCTAGAGGTGGGGTCTTCCCGATTCTTTACAATGAGCAGTTCTTC

j_call: TRBJ2-7
d_call: NA
v_call: TRBV29-1
clone_size: NA
cdr3_aa: CSAGSYEHYF
cdr3_nt: TGCAGCGCGGGATCCTACGAGCACTACTTC

j_call: TRBJ2-5
d_call: TRBD1
v_call: TRBV6-2/TRBV6-3
clone_size: few
cdr3_aa: CASSDTGTGVETQYF
cdr3_nt: TGTGCCAGCAGTGATACCGGGACAGGGGTGGAGACCCAGTACTTC

j_call: TRBJ1-5
d_call: NA
v_call: TRBV18
clone_size: few
cdr3_aa: CASSPSGSQPQHF
cdr3_nt: TGTGCCAGCTCACCAAGCGGGAGTCAGCCCCAGCATTTT

j_call: TRBJ1-1
d_call: TRBD1
v_call: TRBV12-3/TRBV12-4
clone_size: many
cdr3_aa: CASSSNRGGLMNTEAFF
cdr3_nt: TGTGCCAGCAGTTCGAACAGGGGGGGTCTTATGAACACTGAAGCTTTCTTT

j_call: TRBJ2-3
d_call: TRBD1
v_call: TRBV7-2
clone_size: many
cdr3_aa: CASSPRQGDTQYF
cdr3_nt: TGTGCCAGCAGCCCCCGACAGGGAGATACGCAGTATTTT

j_call: TRBJ1-1
d_call: NA
v_call: TRBV12-3/TRBV12-4
clone_size: many
cdr3_aa: CASSLRGGDTEAFF
cdr3_nt: TGTGCCAGCAGTTTACGGGGAGGGGACACTGAAGCTTTCTTT

j_call: TRBJ2-5
d_call: TRBD1
v_call: TRBV10-3
clone_size: many
cdr3_aa: CAIKERTGEGQYF
cdr3_nt: TGTGCCATCAAAGAGAGGACAGGGGAAGGCCAGTACTTC

j_call: TRBJ2-7
d_call: NA
v_call: TRBV29-1
clone_size: many
cdr3_aa: CSVTITSYVEQYF
cdr3_nt: TGCAGCGTTACTATAACCTCCTACGTGGAGCAGTACTTC

j_call: TRBJ2-7
d_call: TRBD1
v_call: TRBV5-1
clone_size: many
cdr3_aa: CASSLGDRNYEQYF
cdr3_nt: TGCGCCAGCAGCTTGGGGGACAGGAACTACGAGCAGTACTTC

j_call: TRBJ1-4
d_call: NA
v_call: TRBV20-1
clone_size: many
cdr3_aa: CSARDLQRVEKLFF
cdr3_nt: TGCAGTGCTAGAGATCTGCAGAGGGTTGAAAAACTGTTTTTT

j_call: TRBJ1-4
d_call: NA
v_call: TRBV20-1
clone_size: many
cdr3_aa: CSARDVANYEKLFF
cdr3_nt: TGCAGTGCTAGAGATGTAGCGAATTATGAAAAACTGTTTTTT

j_call: TRBJ2-5
d_call: TRBD2
v_call: TRBV29-1
clone_size: many
cdr3_aa: CSVSPRGVGETQYF
cdr3_nt: TGCAGCGTCTCACCTCGGGGGGTGGGAGAGACCCAGTACTTC

j_call: TRBJ2-7
d_call: TRBD2
v_call: TRBV6-1
clone_size: few
cdr3_aa: CASRGTSGAYEQYF
cdr3_nt: TGTGCCAGCAGGGGGACTAGCGGGGCCTACGAGCAGTACTTC

j_call: TRBJ2-1
d_call: TRBD2
v_call: TRBV7-6
clone_size: many
cdr3_aa: CASGWGGSNEQFF
cdr3_nt: TGTGCCAGCGGGTGGGGCGGGAGCAATGAGCAGTTCTTC

j_call: TRBJ2-5
d_call: NA
v_call: TRBV11-2
clone_size: many
cdr3_aa: CASSLGPRETQYF
cdr3_nt: TGTGCCAGCAGCTTAGGTCCGAGGGAGACCCAGTACTTC

j_call: TRBJ2-1
d_call: NA
v_call: TRBV28
clone_size: many
cdr3_aa: CASSSTPWEAEQFF
cdr3_nt: TGTGCCAGCAGTTCAACTCCCTGGGAGGCCGAGCAGTTCTTC

j_call: TRBJ2-4
d_call: NA
v_call: TRBV5-1
clone_size: many
cdr3_aa: CASSLGVAKNIQYF
cdr3_nt: TGCGCCAGCAGCCTGGGGGTAGCCAAAAACATTCAGTACTTC

j_call: TRBJ2-5
d_call: NA
v_call: TRBV18
clone_size: NA
cdr3_aa: CASSPIRGTQETQYF
cdr3_nt: TGTGCCAGCTCACCAATTCGCGGAACGCAAGAGACCCAGTACTTC

j_call: TRBJ2-1
d_call: NA
v_call: TRBV4-1
clone_size: NA
cdr3_aa: CASSEGRGRPEQFF
cdr3_nt: TGCGCCAGCAGCGAAGGCAGGGGTCGTCCTGAGCAGTTCTTC

j_call: TRBJ2-7
d_call: TRBD2
v_call: TRBV18
clone_size: many
cdr3_aa: CASSPPLAGEDEQYF
cdr3_nt: TGTGCCAGCTCACCACCTCTAGCGGGAGAGGACGAGCAGTACTTC

j_call: TRBJ2-5
d_call: NA
v_call: TRBV5-1
clone_size: many
cdr3_aa: CASSLAETQYF
cdr3_nt: TGCGCCAGCAGCTTGGCAGAGACCCAGTACTTC

j_call: TRBJ1-6
d_call: NA
v_call: TRBV5-1
clone_size: many
cdr3_aa: CASSSLDRRSSYNSPLHF
cdr3_nt: TGCGCCAGCAGCTCACTCGACAGGCGAAGCTCCTATAATTCACCCCTCCACTTT

j_call: TRBJ1-1
d_call: TRBD1
v_call: TRBV12-3/TRBV12-4
clone_size: many
cdr3_aa: CASSPRGTDTEAFF
cdr3_nt: TGTGCCAGCAGTCCCAGGGGGACGGACACTGAAGCTTTCTTT

j_call: TRBJ2-1
d_call: TRBD2
v_call: TRBV20-1
clone_size: few
cdr3_aa: CSARLAGGSSYNEQFF
cdr3_nt: TGCAGTGCTAGACTAGCGGGCGGATCCTCCTACAATGAGCAGTTCTTC

j_call: TRBJ2-5
d_call: TRBD1
v_call: TRBV9
clone_size: many
cdr3_aa: CASSVQQGARETQYF
cdr3_nt: TGTGCCAGCAGCGTACAACAGGGGGCGCGAGAGACCCAGTACTTC

j_call: TRBJ2-3
d_call: TRBD2
v_call: TRBV20-1
clone_size: few
cdr3_aa: CSARPRLAGARDTQYF
cdr3_nt: TGCAGTGCTAGACCCCGCCTAGCGGGGGCCAGAGATACGCAGTATTTT

j_call: TRBJ2-1
d_call: TRBD2
v_call: TRBV20-1
clone_size: many
cdr3_aa: CSARVRLAGLAEQFF
cdr3_nt: TGCAGTGCTAGAGTCCGACTAGCGGGACTCGCTGAGCAGTTCTTC

j_call: TRBJ2-3
d_call: NA
v_call: TRBV10-3
clone_size: few
cdr3_aa: CAISESRRTGDAGFGGYATDTQYF
cdr3_nt: TGTGCCATCAGTGAGTCACGGAGGACCGGAGATGCGGGGTTTGGCGGGTATGCCACAGATACGCAGTATTTT

j_call: TRBJ1-2
d_call: NA
v_call: TRBV19
clone_size: few
cdr3_aa: CAIFRTSLPPNYGYTF
cdr3_nt: TGTGCCATTTTCCGGACATCGTTACCACCTAACTATGGCTACACCTTC

j_call: TRBJ1-2
d_call: NA
v_call: TRBV7-9
clone_size: many
cdr3_aa: CASSSWTDYGYTF
cdr3_nt: TGTGCCAGCAGCTCTTGGACGGATTATGGCTACACCTTC

j_call: TRBJ2-7
d_call: NA
v_call: TRBV20-1
clone_size: NA
cdr3_aa: CSATTRGEQYF
cdr3_nt: TGCAGTGCCACCACTCGCGGCGAGCAGTACTTC

j_call: TRBJ1-4
d_call: NA
v_call: TRBV5-5
clone_size: NA
cdr3_aa: CASSLFPVATNEKLFF
cdr3_nt: TGTGCCAGCAGCTTGTTTCCGGTTGCAACTAATGAAAAACTGTTTTTT

j_call: TRBJ2-6
d_call: NA
v_call: TRBV18
clone_size: few
cdr3_aa: CASSPPGLDSGANVLTF
cdr3_nt: TGTGCCAGCTCACCGCCGGGGCTAGACTCTGGGGCCAACGTCCTGACTTTC

j_call: TRBJ1-2
d_call: TRBD1
v_call: TRBV12-3/TRBV12-4
clone_size: many
cdr3_aa: CASSLRTGGDGYTF
cdr3_nt: TGTGCCAGCAGCCTCCGGACAGGGGGCGATGGCTACACCTTC

j_call: TRBJ2-5
d_call: TRBD2
v_call: TRBV9
clone_size: many
cdr3_aa: CASSVQSSSGETQYF
cdr3_nt: TGTGCCAGCAGCGTACAGTCGTCTAGCGGTGAGACCCAGTACTTC

j_call: TRBJ2-5
d_call: NA
v_call: TRBV20-1
clone_size: NA
cdr3_aa: CSAHLVQETQYF
cdr3_nt: TGCAGTGCCCACCTAGTACAAGAGACCCAGTACTTC

j_call: TRBJ1-1
d_call: NA
v_call: TRBV5-1
clone_size: many
cdr3_aa: CASSLGGSANTEAFF
cdr3_nt: TGCGCCAGCAGCTTGGGGGGGTCTGCGAACACTGAAGCTTTCTTT

j_call: TRBJ2-4
d_call: NA
v_call: TRBV20-1
clone_size: NA
cdr3_aa: CSATGPNIQYF
cdr3_nt: TGCAGTGCTACGGGACCAAACATTCAGTACTTC

j_call: TRBJ1-2
d_call: NA
v_call: TRBV2
clone_size: many
cdr3_aa: CASSVVDNNYGYTF
cdr3_nt: TGTGCCAGCAGTGTCGTGGACAACAACTATGGCTACACCTTC

j_call: TRBJ2-7
d_call: NA
v_call: TRBV29-1
clone_size: many
cdr3_aa: CSVSGTANEQYF
cdr3_nt: TGCAGCGTCTCCGGGACCGCAAACGAGCAGTACTTC

j_call: TRBJ1-1
d_call: NA
v_call: TRBV6-5
clone_size: many
cdr3_aa: CASSSRSEAFF
cdr3_nt: TGTGCCAGCAGTTCTCGGTCTGAAGCTTTCTTT

j_call: TRBJ2-6
d_call: NA
v_call: TRBV5-1
clone_size: few
cdr3_aa: CASSLKKSSGANVLTF
cdr3_nt: TGCGCCAGCAGCCTCAAGAAGAGCTCTGGGGCCAACGTCCTGACTTTC

j_call: TRBJ1-1
d_call: NA
v_call: TRBV19
clone_size: NA
cdr3_aa: CASSISLATEAFF
cdr3_nt: TGTGCCAGTAGTATATCTCTGGCCACTGAAGCTTTCTTT

j_call: TRBJ2-2
d_call: TRBD1
v_call: TRBV5-1
clone_size: few
cdr3_aa: CASSSRQGDTGELFF
cdr3_nt: TGCGCCAGCAGCTCCCGACAGGGGGACACCGGGGAGCTGTTTTTT

j_call: TRBJ2-5
d_call: NA
v_call: TRBV20-1
clone_size: many
cdr3_aa: CSASAPGETQYF
cdr3_nt: TGCAGTGCTAGTGCGCCGGGAGAGACCCAGTACTTC

j_call: TRBJ2-5
d_call: NA
v_call: TRBV5-6
clone_size: few
cdr3_aa: CASQGYQETQYF
cdr3_nt: TGTGCCAGCCAAGGGTACCAAGAGACCCAGTACTTC

j_call: TRBJ2-3
d_call: TRBD2
v_call: TRBV11-2
clone_size: NA
cdr3_aa: CASSLVFGGAPDTQYF
cdr3_nt: TGTGCCAGCAGCTTAGTTTTCGGGGGGGCCCCAGATACGCAGTATTTT